Each of the 32 T cell receptor beta chains below was sequenced from the same sample in a study of blood T cell repertoires in COVID-19. Produced via immunoSEQ multiplex PCR; TCRdb's table is partial and in-frame only. The sample has hundreds of thousands of clones; nearly 90% are singletons. Input material: PBMCs or T cells enriched from blood (not recorded which). The receptors shown here come from a woman aged 18-29 years who had been exposed to COVID-19.

There are many counts of this clone. This chain connects TRBV28 to TRBJ2-7; 9 bases are a match to TRBD1. V lost 1 base and J lost 3; bases outside the gene matches: 7. The germline V gene encodes CDR1 MDHEN and CDR2 SYDVKM. The CDR3 sequence is 16 residues long. The CDR3 spells CASSLSTGTGIYEQYF. DNA for the CDR3: TGTGCCAGCAGTTTATCCACCGGGACAGGGATCTACGAGCAGTACTTC.

About this clone itself: Given a much more abundant clone one base away, this may be a read error. The chain uses TRBV24-1 and TRBJ2-7, with D unresolved. The CDR3 consists of 12 residues. Trimming took 4 bases from V and 1 from J, leaving 4 bases between them. The V gene's germline CDR1 is KGHDR and CDR2 SFDVKD. The CDR3: CATSDGSYEQYF. CDR3 nucleotides: TGTGCCACCAGTGACGGGTCCTACGAGCAGTACTTC.

The chain employs TRBV24-1 and TRBJ1-4; D gene ambiguous. Germline loops: CDR1 KGHDR, CDR2 SFDVKD. The CDR3 covers 14 residues. V lost 9 bases and J 5 bases, leaving 15 bases between the germline ends. CDR3 in amino acids: CATEHRHPNEKLFF. CDR3 nucleotide sequence: TGTGCCACCGAACATAGACACCCGAATGAAAAACTGTTTTTT.

The V gene is TRBV28, the J gene TRBJ2-1; 7 bases match TRBD1. The germline CDR1 and CDR2 sequences are MDHEN and SYDVKM. The CDR3 spans 14 residues. V trimming: 5 bases; J trimming: 5 bases; junction bases outside the gene matches: 6. The CDR3 sequence is CASSLRDRNNEQFF. Written as DNA, the CDR3 is TGTGCCAGCAGTCTACGGGACAGAAACAATGAGCAGTTCTTC.

Points on this clone: The same CDR3 arises from other DNA sequences in this sample as well. V is TRBV5-1 and J is TRBJ1-6, with TRBD1 as a possible D gene (6 bases). The germline V gene encodes CDR1 SGHRS and CDR2 YFSETQ. The CDR3 totals 17 residues. Trimming stripped 0 bases from V and 0 bases from J, with 10 bases between. As DNA, the CDR3 is TGCGCCAGCAGCTTGGCGGGGGGCGGCTCCTATAATTCACCCCTCCACTTT. It yields the protein CASSLAGGGSYNSPLHF.

V and J are TRBV6-5 and TRBJ1-2; 8 bases match TRBD1. CDR1 is MNHEY and CDR2 is SVGAGI in the germline V gene. The trim removed 4 bases at V and 4 bases at J, leaving 5 bases unmatched. CDR3 size: 14 residues. DNA of the CDR3: TGTGCCAGCAGTTCAAGAACAGGGGGCTATGGCTACACCTTC. Translating gives CASSSRTGGYGYTF.

This chain uses TRBV2 with TRBJ2-1; 7 bases map to TRBD1. The CDR3 length is 17 residues. Germline V gene sequence: CDR1 SNHLY, CDR2 FYNNEI. The trim removed 4 bases at V and 8 bases at J, leaving 17 bases unmatched. The CDR3 bases are TGTGCCAGCAGTGTAACAGGGGCCGCCGAAGCTGGTCATGAGCAGTTCTTC. It specifies CASSVTGAAEAGHEQFF.

The sample holds one count of this clone. The chain uses TRBV7-2 and TRBJ2-3, with TRBD2 matching 11 bases. CDR3 length: 17 residues. J was trimmed by 0 bases and V by 1 base; bases with no gene match: 3. CDR1 and CDR2 (germline): SGHTA, FQGNSA. CDR3 bases: TGTGCCAGCAGCTTAGGGACTAGCGGGCCTAGCACAGATACGCAGTATTTT. Translated: CASSLGTSGPSTDTQYF.

This clone was seen a handful of times. V is TRBV7-2 and J is TRBJ1-5; 8 bases line up with TRBD1. This CDR3 is built from 17 residues. Losses at the gene ends were 2 bases for V and 7 bases for J; bases not matched to a gene: 13. CDR1 and CDR2 from the germline V gene are SGHTA and FQGNSA. The CDR3 coding sequence is TGTGCCAGCAGCTTAAGAGTCGGGACAGGTTTAGTCCAGCCCCAGCATTTT. Its translation: CASSLRVGTGLVQPQHF.

The V call is TRBV4-3, the J call TRBJ2-3; D possibly corresponds to TRBD2 (5 bases). Trimming pared 2 bases from V and 6 bases from J, leaving 12 bases between. CDR1 LGHNA and CDR2 YSLEER come from the germline V gene. This CDR3 is 14 amino acids long. The CDR3 DNA is TGCGCCAGCAGCCAACGACTATTTTGGGATACGCAGTATTTT. This codes for CASSQRLFWDTQYF.

The chain couples TRBV5-1 to TRBJ1-4; TRBD1 matches 9 bases. The trim removed 5 bases at V and 5 bases at J, leaving 10 bases unmatched. Germline values: CDR1 SGHRS, CDR2 YFSETQ. This CDR3 region has 16 residues. The CDR3 DNA follows: TGCGCCAGCAGTTTTGCCTCCGGGACAGGGAATGAAAAACTGTTTTTT. It is translated as CASSFASGTGNEKLFF.

The gene calls are TRBV5-1 and TRBJ2-1; 10 bases are a match to TRBD1. V shed 9 bases and J 7 bases; nucleotides not matched to a gene: 4. There are 12 residues in the CDR3. Germline CDR1 reads SGHRS; CDR2 reads YFSETQ. For the CDR3, the DNA is TGCGCCACCCAGGGACAGGGGAATGAGCAGTTCTTC. Its protein product is CATQGQGNEQFF.

The rearrangement uses TRBV2 and TRBJ1-2, with D hard to call. Germline CDR1 SNHLY, CDR2 FYNNEI. This CDR3 comprises 11 residues. Trimming pared 8 bases from V and 1 base from J, leaving 5 bases between. The CDR3 DNA sequence: TGTGCCAGCCGGGGTAACTATGGCTACACCTTC. Amino acid sequence: CASRGNYGYTF. The whole variable domain, remainder taken from reference TRBV2 and TRBJ1-2, is EPEVTQTPSHQVTQMGQEVILRCVPISNHLYFYWYRQILGQKVEFLVSFYNNEISEKSEIFDDQFSVERPDGSNFTLKIRSTKLEDSAMYFCASRGNYGYTFGSGTRLTVV.

The chain joins TRBV19 to TRBJ1-1; 7 bases are a match to TRBD1. J gave up 4 bases and V 1 base, and 6 bases lay outside the gene matches. The CDR3 consists of 15 residues. Germline V lookup: CDR1 LNHDA, CDR2 SQIVND (reference sequence). The chain's CDR3 is CASSIGQGFSTEAFF. The CDR3 bases are TGTGCCAGTAGTATAGGACAGGGCTTCAGCACTGAAGCTTTCTTT.

J is TRBJ2-7 and V is TRBV10-3, with D possibly being TRBD2 (6 bases). Per germline, CDR1 ENHRY and CDR2 SYGVKD. This CDR3 spans 13 amino acids. The V gene lost 8 bases and the J gene lost 3 bases, with 14 bases spanning the gap. CDR3 in DNA: TGTGCCATCCGGCGGGACGATCACTACGAGCAGTACTTC. Its translation is CAIRRDDHYEQYF.

This chain uses TRBV28 with TRBJ1-1; D is unresolved. This CDR3 is 12 amino acids long. The germline CDR1 and CDR2 sequences are MDHEN and SYDVKM. V was pared by 5 bases and J by 7 bases, with 11 bases between. The CDR3 here is CASSPEGVEAFF. The CDR3, as DNA: TGTGCCAGCAGTCCCGAGGGAGTTGAAGCTTTCTTT.

V is TRBV9 and J is TRBJ2-7; 10 bases match TRBD2. The CDR3 is made up of 14 amino acids. The V segment lost 3 bases and the J segment 2 bases; nucleotides outside the gene matches: 2. Germline V CDR1 and CDR2: SGDLS, YYNGEE. The CDR3 protein is CASSESGGAYEQYF. CDR3 in DNA: TGTGCCAGCAGCGAAAGCGGGGGGGCCTACGAGCAGTACTTC.

The J gene is TRBJ2-7, the V gene TRBV4-3; TRBD1 is a possible D gene (5 bases). Germline CDR1 reads LGHNA; CDR2 reads YSLEER. This CDR3 is built from 16 residues. The ends were cut back, 0 bases at V and 6 bases at J, with 18 bases in the middle. The CDR3 DNA reads TGCGCCAGCAGCCAAGATATGGCAGGGTCTACCTCCGAGCAGTACTTC. The encoded protein is CASSQDMAGSTSEQYF.

CDR3 sequence reads: CASSEVWATSYNEQFF. The CDR3 DNA follows: TGTGCCAGCAGTGAAGTTTGGGCAACCAGCTACAATGAGCAGTTCTTC. The chain uses TRBV25-1 and TRBJ2-1; D is ambiguous. V lost 2 bases and J lost 3, with 14 bases in between. The CDR3 runs 16 residues. The germline V gene has CDR1 MGHDK and CDR2 SYGVNS.

V is TRBV21-1 and J is TRBJ2-4; the listed D gene, TRBD2, was not tested against the DNA. TRBV21-1 is described as a pseudogene. This CDR3 has 16 residues. The CDR3: CASSLRDLVAKNIQYF. The CDR3 nucleotides are TGTGCCAGCAGCTTGCGGGACCTCGTTGCCAAAAACATTCAGTACTTC.

The chain has TRBV18 and TRBJ2-1, with 9 bases aligning to TRBD2. The J segment lost 2 bases and the V segment lost 2 bases, leaving 4 bases of the junction unmatched. CDR1 is KGHSH, CDR2 LQKENI, per germline. The CDR3 contains 16 residues. CDR3 in amino acids: CASSPKQREAYNEQFF. The CDR3 bases are TGTGCCAGCTCACCAAAGCAGCGGGAGGCCTACAATGAGCAGTTCTTC.

The rearrangement joins TRBV7-9 to TRBJ1-4, with a tentative D call TRBD1 (5 bases). The CDR3 extends over 15 amino acids. Trimming cost V 1 base and J 8 bases, with 14 bases left between them. From germline, CDR1 is SEHNR and CDR2 FQNEAQ (reference sequence). In DNA, the CDR3 is TGTGCCAGCAGCTTAGACGCGGGAGGGGCGGAAAAACTGTTTTTT. Its translation: CASSLDAGGAEKLFF. Drawing the rest from reference TRBV7-9 and TRBJ1-4, the complete variable domain is DTGVSQNPRHKITKRGQNVTFRCDPISEHNRLYWYRQTLGQGPEFLTYFQNEAQLEKSRLLSDRFSAERPKGSFSTLEIQRTEQGDSAMYLCASSLDAGGAEKLFFGSGTQLSVL.

CDR3 in DNA: TGTGCCAGCAGTTACTCGGACAATAGCAATCAGCCCCAGCATTTT. Translating it yields CASSYSDNSNQPQHF. The J gene is TRBJ1-5, the V gene TRBV6-5; tentative D call: TRBD1 (5 bases). The CDR3 loop spans 15 amino acids. Germline CDR1 and CDR2: MNHEY and SVGAGI. V dropped 0 bases and J dropped 0 bases, with 6 bases sitting between them.

The chain has TRBV12-3 or TRBV12-4 and TRBJ2-7; D remains ambiguous. The CDR3 has 11 residues. V was clipped by 4 bases and J by 3 bases, with 4 bases between them. The CDR3, as DNA: TGTGCCAGCAGTTCCCACTACGAGCAGTACTTC. Protein sequence: CASSSHYEQYF.

The chain employs TRBV4-2 and TRBJ2-7; TRBD2 aligns across 9 bases. V dropped 1 base and J dropped 2; count of bases not matched to a gene: 6. Germline CDR1 LGHNA, CDR2 YNFKEQ. The CDR3 is made up of 16 amino acids. The CDR3 sequence is CASSQGPGTSPYEQYF. CDR3 in DNA: TGTGCCAGCAGCCAAGGTCCAGGGACTAGCCCCTACGAGCAGTACTTC.

This clone was counted a few times. This sequence joins TRBV4-1 and TRBJ1-6; weak D call: TRBD1 (6 bases). Trimming stripped 1 base from V and 4 bases from J, with 8 bases between. CDR3 size: 15 residues. Germline V gene sequence: CDR1 MGHRA, CDR2 YSYEKL. CDR3 coding DNA: TGCGCCAGCAGCCAAGGGACAGCGTATAATTCACCCCTCCACTTT. Protein: CASSQGTAYNSPLHF.

This chain joins TRBV28 and TRBJ2-2, with D maybe TRBD1 (8 bases). The V gene lost 9 bases and the J gene lost 6 bases, with 20 bases spanning the gap. This CDR3 has 15 amino acids. Germline lookup yields CDR1 MDHEN and CDR2 SYDVKM. CDR3 sequence (DNA): TGTGCCAGTAAACGCTACAGGGGGGGTCCCGGGGAGCTGTTTTTT. Its protein product is CASKRYRGGPGELFF.

The chain recombines TRBV7-6 with TRBJ1-1, with D unresolved. CDR3 length equals 12 residues. Trimming left V 5 bases short and J 0 bases short, with 4 bases between. Per germline, CDR1 SGHVS and CDR2 FNYEAQ. The DNA for the CDR3 is TGTGCCAGCAGCCCAGTGAACACTGAAGCTTTCTTT. It specifies CASSPVNTEAFF.

The chain has TRBV19 and TRBJ2-5, with 8 bases identical to TRBD2. The germline gives CDR1 LNHDA, CDR2 SQIVND (reference sequence). The CDR3 spans 16 residues. V lost 2 bases, J lost 5 bases, and 10 bases stayed unmatched. CDR3 in amino acids: CASSITPAGVGETQYF. The CDR3 nucleotides are TGTGCCAGTAGTATAACCCCAGCGGGGGTAGGCGAGACCCAGTACTTC.

The chain is built from TRBV28 and TRBJ2-2, with D possibly matching TRBD2 (5 bases). This CDR3 region has 13 residues. Germline CDR1 is MDHEN and CDR2 is SYDVKM. CDR3 residues: CASIPGNTGELFF. The CDR3, as DNA: TGTGCTTCAATTCCGGGAAACACCGGGGAGCTGTTTTTT. The full variable domain, completed using reference TRBV28 and TRBJ2-2, is DVKVTQSSRYLVKRTGEKVFLECVQDMDHENMFWYRQDPGLGLRLIYFSYDVKMKEKGDIPEGYSVSREKKERFSLILESASTNQTSMYLCASIPGNTGELFFGEGSRLTVL.

The gene calls are TRBV14 and TRBJ2-5; 7 bases match TRBD1. Germline V gene data show CDR1 as SGHDN and CDR2 as FVKESK. V lost 3 bases and J lost 5; bases outside the gene matches: 9. This CDR3 is built from 15 residues. The CDR3 DNA reads as TGTGCCAGCAGCCAGGAACAGGGGATTCGGGAGACCCAGTACTTC. Translating gives CASSQEQGIRETQYF.

The chain links TRBV18 to TRBJ1-2; TRBD1 is a possible D gene (5 bases). Germline loops: CDR1 KGHSH, CDR2 LQKENI. The CDR3 length is 13 residues. Trimming removed 6 bases at V and 6 bases at J, with 14 bases between. CDR3 residues: CASSYTRVDGYTF. DNA for the CDR3: TGTGCCAGCTCCTACACCAGGGTGGATGGCTACACCTTC.